Listed below are T cell receptor beta chains from one sample, sequenced in a study of T cell changes during pregnancy in multiple sclerosis. TCRdb's table, derived via immunoSEQ multiplex PCR, lists solely in-frame clones and lacks some. The sample carries fewer than 45,000 clones, 91% recorded once. Source: CD4+ T cells from peripheral blood mononuclear cells, taken in the third trimester of pregnancy. The origin of the receptors is a female donor in good health, enrolled as a control in a pregnancy study. Each CDR3 is given with its conserved first and last residue. D genes are given only for firm matches. For some rows the clone size is stated as once, few or many, or as a class when expanded; others skip it.

j_gene: TRBJ2-3; abundance: -; d_gene: -; v_gene: TRBV7-3; CDR3aa: CASSSMRATDTQYF; CDR3nt: TGTGCCAGCAGCTCAATGCGGGCCACAGATACGCAGTATTTT
j_gene: TRBJ2-3; abundance: -; d_gene: TRBD2; v_gene: TRBV7-2; CDR3aa: CASSLVWGGGAGGDTQYF; CDR3nt: TGTGCCAGCAGCTTAGTCTGGGGCGGGGGGGCCGGAGGAGATACGCAGTATTTT
j_gene: TRBJ1-2; abundance: -; d_gene: TRBD1; v_gene: TRBV5-1; CDR3aa: CASSRTGPEGNYGYTF; CDR3nt: TGCGCCAGCAGTAGGACAGGCCCCGAGGGGAACTATGGCTACACCTTC
j_gene: TRBJ2-7; abundance: once; d_gene: -; v_gene: TRBV5-5; CDR3aa: CASSLEEGPDYEQYF; CDR3nt: TGTGCCAGCAGCTTGGAGGAGGGTCCGGACTACGAGCAGTACTTC
j_gene: TRBJ1-1; abundance: -; d_gene: TRBD1; v_gene: TRBV7-3; CDR3aa: CASSLDRANTEAFF; CDR3nt: TGTGCCAGCAGCTTAGACAGGGCAAACACTGAAGCTTTCTTT
j_gene: TRBJ2-7; abundance: -; d_gene: -; v_gene: TRBV30; CDR3aa: CAWTPLGLSYEQYF; CDR3nt: TGTGCCTGGACCCCCCTTGGGCTTAGCTACGAGCAGTACTTC
j_gene: TRBJ2-2; abundance: -; d_gene: -; v_gene: TRBV14; CDR3aa: CASKGLATNTGELFF; CDR3nt: TGTGCCAGCAAAGGGCTAGCGACGAACACCGGGGAGCTGTTTTTT
j_gene: TRBJ2-7; abundance: -; d_gene: TRBD1; v_gene: TRBV10-3; CDR3aa: CAISRTGGSYEQYF; CDR3nt: TGTGCCATCTCCCGGACAGGGGGTTCCTACGAGCAGTACTTC
j_gene: TRBJ2-3; abundance: few; d_gene: TRBD2; v_gene: TRBV30; CDR3aa: CAWRGGLAETSTDTQYF; CDR3nt: TGTGCCTGGAGGGGGGGACTAGCGGAGACTAGCACAGATACGCAGTATTTT
j_gene: TRBJ2-3; abundance: -; d_gene: -; v_gene: TRBV5-1; CDR3aa: CASSVLASDTQYF; CDR3nt: TGCGCCAGCAGCGTACTAGCTTCAGATACGCAGTATTTT
j_gene: TRBJ1-4; abundance: -; d_gene: -; v_gene: TRBV28; CDR3aa: CASSQRGEKLFF; CDR3nt: TGTGCCAGCAGTCAACGCGGGGAAAAACTGTTTTTT
j_gene: TRBJ2-5; abundance: -; d_gene: -; v_gene: TRBV25-1; CDR3aa: CASSERGQETQYF; CDR3nt: TGTGCCAGCAGTGAAAGGGGCCAAGAGACCCAGTACTTC
j_gene: TRBJ1-4; abundance: -; d_gene: -; v_gene: TRBV5-5; CDR3aa: CASSLGTTGINEKLFF; CDR3nt: TGTGCCAGCAGCTTGGGCACGACAGGTATTAATGAAAAACTGTTTTTT
j_gene: TRBJ1-4; abundance: -; d_gene: -; v_gene: TRBV18; CDR3aa: CASSPDRSTNEKLFF; CDR3nt: TGTGCCAGCTCACCGGACAGATCAACTAATGAAAAACTGTTTTTT
j_gene: TRBJ1-6; abundance: -; d_gene: -; v_gene: TRBV2; CDR3aa: CASVWGVSPLHF; CDR3nt: TGTGCCAGCGTATGGGGGGTTTCACCCCTCCACTTT
j_gene: TRBJ2-1; abundance: -; d_gene: TRBD1; v_gene: TRBV6-6; CDR3aa: CASSDPGTGVYEQFF; CDR3nt: TGTGCCAGCAGTGACCCCGGGACAGGGGTGTACGAGCAGTTCTTC
j_gene: TRBJ2-1; abundance: -; d_gene: -; v_gene: TRBV29-1; CDR3aa: CSVERQYNEQFF; CDR3nt: TGCAGCGTTGAACGACAGTACAATGAGCAGTTCTTC
j_gene: TRBJ1-2; abundance: once; d_gene: -; v_gene: TRBV4-3; CDR3aa: CASSQALLSYGYTF; CDR3nt: TGCGCCAGCAGCCAAGCTCTCCTTTCTTATGGCTACACCTTC
j_gene: TRBJ2-1; abundance: -; d_gene: TRBD2; v_gene: TRBV7-2; CDR3aa: CASSSGLAGAWRFNEQFF; CDR3nt: TGTGCCAGCAGCTCGGGACTAGCGGGGGCCTGGAGGTTCAATGAGCAGTTCTTC
j_gene: TRBJ1-2; abundance: -; d_gene: TRBD1; v_gene: TRBV7-2; CDR3aa: CASSLYMGTGTNYGYTF; CDR3nt: TGTGCCAGCAGCTTATATATGGGGACAGGGACTAACTATGGCTACACCTTC
j_gene: TRBJ2-5; abundance: -; d_gene: -; v_gene: TRBV25-1; CDR3aa: CASSHLGSLGETQYF; CDR3nt: TGTGCCAGCAGCCACTTGGGGAGTCTGGGGGAGACCCAGTACTTC
j_gene: TRBJ2-3; abundance: -; d_gene: -; v_gene: TRBV7-3; CDR3aa: CASSLTGPRDTQYF; CDR3nt: TGTGCCAGCAGCCTTACAGGCCCTAGAGATACGCAGTATTTT
j_gene: TRBJ2-7; abundance: -; d_gene: TRBD2; v_gene: TRBV4-2; CDR3aa: CASSPLGGGNSYEQYF; CDR3nt: TGTGCCAGCAGCCCTCTCGGCGGGGGGAACTCCTACGAGCAGTACTTC
j_gene: TRBJ2-2; abundance: -; d_gene: -; v_gene: TRBV5-8; CDR3aa: CASNRGSGTGELFF; CDR3nt: TGTGCCAGCAATCGTGGGAGCGGCACCGGGGAGCTGTTTTTT
j_gene: TRBJ2-7; abundance: -; d_gene: TRBD2; v_gene: TRBV6-5; CDR3aa: CASSSGTSLREQYF; CDR3nt: TGTGCCAGCAGTTCCGGGACTAGCTTACGCGAGCAGTACTTC
j_gene: TRBJ1-1; abundance: -; d_gene: -; v_gene: TRBV19; CDR3aa: CASANRVNTEAFF; CDR3nt: TGTGCCAGCGCTAACAGGGTTAACACTGAAGCTTTCTTT
j_gene: TRBJ2-5; abundance: once; d_gene: TRBD2; v_gene: TRBV9; CDR3aa: CASSVGLGIKEQYF; CDR3nt: TGTGCCAGCAGCGTCGGACTAGGGATCAAGGAGCAGTACTTC
j_gene: TRBJ2-5; abundance: -; d_gene: -; v_gene: TRBV6-1; CDR3aa: CASSLPSETQYF; CDR3nt: TGTGCCAGCAGCCTCCCTAGCGAGACCCAGTACTTC
j_gene: TRBJ1-5; abundance: few; d_gene: TRBD1; v_gene: TRBV2; CDR3aa: CASRGQGHQQPQHF; CDR3nt: TGTGCCAGCAGGGGACAGGGTCATCAACAGCCCCAGCATTTT
j_gene: TRBJ1-2; abundance: -; d_gene: -; v_gene: TRBV6-5; CDR3aa: CASSYSNPGYGYTF; CDR3nt: TGTGCCAGCAGTTACTCTAACCCGGGGTATGGCTACACCTTC
j_gene: TRBJ2-1; abundance: once; d_gene: TRBD2; v_gene: TRBV10-3; CDR3aa: CAISGTSGRSSEQFF; CDR3nt: TGTGCCATCAGTGGGACTAGCGGGAGGAGTAGTGAGCAGTTCTTC
j_gene: TRBJ2-1; abundance: -; d_gene: -; v_gene: TRBV7-9; CDR3aa: CASSLALVGNEQFF; CDR3nt: TGTGCCAGCAGCTTAGCACTAGTAGGCAATGAGCAGTTCTTC
j_gene: TRBJ2-7; abundance: -; d_gene: TRBD1; v_gene: TRBV29-1; CDR3aa: CSVGLGQGPYEQYF; CDR3nt: TGCAGCGTTGGCCTGGGACAGGGACCCTACGAGCAGTACTTC
j_gene: TRBJ2-3; abundance: -; d_gene: -; v_gene: TRBV7-6; CDR3aa: CASSQRTSSATDTQYF; CDR3nt: TGTGCCAGCAGCCAGCGGACGTCTTCCGCCACAGATACGCAGTATTTT
j_gene: TRBJ2-7; abundance: -; d_gene: TRBD1; v_gene: TRBV30; CDR3aa: CAWTRDRSTVAEQYF; CDR3nt: TGTGCCTGGACCAGGGACAGGTCCACAGTGGCCGAGCAGTACTTC
j_gene: TRBJ1-4; abundance: -; d_gene: -; v_gene: TRBV11-2; CDR3aa: CASSSVRGVVEKLFF; CDR3nt: TGTGCCAGCAGCTCTGTCAGGGGCGTAGTTGAAAAACTGTTTTTT
j_gene: TRBJ1-3; abundance: once; d_gene: -; v_gene: TRBV18; CDR3aa: CASSSESGASGNTIYF; CDR3nt: TGTGCCAGCTCATCGGAAAGCGGAGCCTCTGGAAACACCATATATTTT
j_gene: TRBJ2-5; abundance: -; d_gene: TRBD2; v_gene: TRBV4-1; CDR3aa: CASSQDRGGHETQYF; CDR3nt: TGCGCCAGCAGCCAAGATCGGGGGGGCCACGAGACCCAGTACTTC
j_gene: TRBJ2-3; abundance: -; d_gene: -; v_gene: TRBV4-1; CDR3aa: CASSSFIVDTQYF; CDR3nt: TGCGCCAGCAGCTCCTTCATAGTAGATACGCAGTATTTT
j_gene: TRBJ2-4; abundance: -; d_gene: TRBD2; v_gene: TRBV28; CDR3aa: CASSSWTSGSLGNIQYF; CDR3nt: TGTGCCAGCAGTTCCTGGACTAGCGGGAGTCTTGGAAACATTCAGTACTTC
j_gene: TRBJ2-3; abundance: -; d_gene: -; v_gene: TRBV5-1; CDR3aa: CASRLSSYTDTQYF; CDR3nt: TGCGCCAGCAGACTTAGCTCTTACACAGATACGCAGTATTTT
j_gene: TRBJ1-2; abundance: -; d_gene: -; v_gene: TRBV7-7; CDR3aa: CASSLGEGRLPGYTF; CDR3nt: TGTGCTAGCAGCTTGGGGGAGGGGCGCCTCCCTGGCTACACCTTC
j_gene: TRBJ2-3; abundance: -; d_gene: TRBD2; v_gene: TRBV7-9; CDR3aa: CASHRGLVTDTQYF; CDR3nt: TGTGCCAGCCACCGGGGACTAGTCACAGATACGCAGTATTTT
j_gene: TRBJ2-3; abundance: -; d_gene: -; v_gene: TRBV21-1; CDR3aa: CASMTGGTHDTQYF; CDR3nt: TGTGCCAGTATGACAGGGGGCACCCACGATACGCAGTATTTT
j_gene: TRBJ1-3; abundance: -; d_gene: TRBD1; v_gene: TRBV19; CDR3aa: CASIPGQFLSGNTIYF; CDR3nt: TGTGCCAGCATCCCGGGACAGTTCCTCTCTGGAAACACCATATATTTT
j_gene: TRBJ2-7; abundance: -; d_gene: -; v_gene: TRBV11-2; CDR3aa: CASSLGFSSYEQYF; CDR3nt: TGTGCCAGCAGCTTAGGCTTTAGCTCCTACGAGCAGTACTTC
j_gene: TRBJ2-5; abundance: -; d_gene: TRBD1; v_gene: TRBV30; CDR3aa: CAWERTGIQETQYF; CDR3nt: TGTGCCTGGGAGAGGACAGGGATCCAAGAGACCCAGTACTTC
j_gene: TRBJ2-3; abundance: -; d_gene: -; v_gene: TRBV7-3; CDR3aa: CASSQTGSTDTQYF; CDR3nt: TGTGCCAGCAGCCAGACCGGGAGCACAGATACGCAGTATTTT
j_gene: TRBJ1-2; abundance: -; d_gene: TRBD1; v_gene: TRBV9; CDR3aa: CASSADRGQGYTF; CDR3nt: TGTGCCAGCAGCGCAGACAGGGGGCAAGGCTACACCTTC
j_gene: TRBJ2-3; abundance: -; d_gene: TRBD1; v_gene: TRBV11-1; CDR3aa: CASSSQGGTDTQYF; CDR3nt: TGTGCCAGCAGTTCCCAGGGGGGCACAGATACGCAGTATTTT
j_gene: TRBJ1-3; abundance: -; d_gene: -; v_gene: TRBV5-4; CDR3aa: CASSLVVNSVSGNTIYF; CDR3nt: TGTGCCAGCAGCTTGGTGGTCAATTCGGTCTCTGGAAACACCATATATTTT
j_gene: TRBJ1-3; abundance: -; d_gene: -; v_gene: TRBV6-5; CDR3aa: CASSPSGVGGNTIYF; CDR3nt: TGTGCCAGCAGTCCATCAGGGGTCGGTGGGAACACCATATATTTT
j_gene: TRBJ2-3; abundance: -; d_gene: TRBD2; v_gene: TRBV5-1; CDR3aa: CASSLGTSGGADTQYF; CDR3nt: TGCGCCAGCAGCCTAGGGACTAGCGGGGGGGCAGATACGCAGTATTTT
j_gene: TRBJ1-6; abundance: -; d_gene: TRBD1; v_gene: TRBV30; CDR3aa: CAWGFYTGTGNSPLHF; CDR3nt: TGTGCCTGGGGCTTCTATACCGGGACAGGGAATTCACCCCTCCACTTT
j_gene: TRBJ2-7; abundance: -; d_gene: -; v_gene: TRBV6-1; CDR3aa: CASSERDTIYEQYF; CDR3nt: TGTGCCAGCAGTGAAAGGGACACAATCTACGAGCAGTACTTC
j_gene: TRBJ2-2; abundance: -; d_gene: -; v_gene: TRBV7-2; CDR3aa: CASSLVGNTGELFF; CDR3nt: TGTGCCAGCAGCTTAGTCGGGAACACCGGGGAGCTGTTTTTT